The clone carrying this T cell receptor beta chain was observed a handful of times. The protocol was immunoSEQ multiplex PCR, while the TCRdb copy is restricted to in-frame clones and leaves out a portion. This sample has under 300,000 clones, with approximately 90% found just once. Individuals aged about 18 to 90 years were recruited from some 26 US areas. Cohort 3 recovered donors had two negative PCRs, clearance, or symptom resolution. The sample belongs to a study of blood T cell repertoires in COVID-19. V was clipped by 6 bases and J by 0 bases, with 12 bases between them. This CDR3 spans 16 amino acids. Germline V lookup: CDR1 LNHDA, CDR2 SQIVND (reference sequence).

This rearrangement joins TRBV19 to TRBJ2-6, with D possibly being TRBD2 (6 bases). The receptor comes from a woman between 50 and 59 years old who had recovered from COVID-19. The sample comprised PBMCs or T cells enriched from blood (not recorded which). CDR3 coding DNA: TGTGCCAGTAGGGGGGGACTGGACTCTGGGGCCAACGTCCTGACTTTC. Its protein product is CASRGGLDSGANVLTF. Complete variable domain (other parts from reference TRBV19 and TRBJ2-6): DGGITQSPKYLFRKEGQNVTLSCEQNLNHDAMYWYRQDPGQGLRLIYYSQIVNDFQKGDIAEGYSVSREKKESFPLTVTSAQKNPTAFYLCASRGGLDSGANVLTFGAGSRLTVL.